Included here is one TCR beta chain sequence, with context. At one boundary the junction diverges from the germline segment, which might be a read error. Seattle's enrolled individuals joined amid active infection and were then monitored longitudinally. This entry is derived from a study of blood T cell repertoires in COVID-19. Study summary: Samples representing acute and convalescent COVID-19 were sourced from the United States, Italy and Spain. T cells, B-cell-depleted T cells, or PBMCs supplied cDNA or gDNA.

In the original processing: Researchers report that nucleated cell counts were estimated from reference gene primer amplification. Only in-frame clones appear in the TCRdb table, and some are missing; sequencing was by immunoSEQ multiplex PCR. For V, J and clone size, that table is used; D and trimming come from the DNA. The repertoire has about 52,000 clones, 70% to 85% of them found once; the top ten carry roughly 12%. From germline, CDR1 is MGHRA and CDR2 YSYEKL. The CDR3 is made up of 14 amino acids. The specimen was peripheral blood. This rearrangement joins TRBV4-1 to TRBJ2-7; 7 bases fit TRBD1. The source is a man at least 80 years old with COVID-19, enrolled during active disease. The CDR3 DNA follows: TGCGCCAGCAGCGAAGAACAGGGGCCCTACGAGCAGTACTTC. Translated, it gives CASSEEQGPYEQYF.